This is a list of T cell receptor beta chains from one sample in a study of cytomegalovirus exposure and HLA in healthy donors. Measured with immunoSEQ multiplex PCR; TCRdb has only the in-frame clones, and not every one. In the table there are approximately 59,000 clones, 80% to 95% of which are singletons. The source material was PBMCs. The receptors originated from a man aged 18-30 years in good health and CMV-seropositive. CDR3s include the opening cysteine and the closing phenylalanine or tryptophan. Fields, in order: J gene, V gene, D gene, clone size, CDR3 DNA, CDR3 protein. D genes are given only for firm matches. The size field is filled for only some rows; it gives once, few, many or a size class.

TRBJ2-1,TRBV7-9,TRBD2,.,TGTGCCAGCAGCTTGGGACTAGCGGGATACAATGAGCAGTTCTTC,CASSLGLAGYNEQFF
TRBJ1-3,TRBV5-1,TRBD1,.,TGCGCCAGCAGCCAGGGTATGGGACAGGTTTTATTAGAAGGAAACACCATATATTTT,CASSQGMGQVLLEGNTIYF
TRBJ2-5,TRBV4-1,TRBD2,.,TGCGCCAGCAGCCAAGCTAGCGGGAGGCGGGAGACCCAGTACTTC,CASSQASGRRETQYF
TRBJ2-3,TRBV11-2,TRBD2,.,TGTGCCAGCAGCTGGAGAATAGCGGCGGGGGGAGATACGCAGTATTTT,CASSWRIAAGGDTQYF
TRBJ2-7,TRBV5-1,.,.,TGCGCCAGCAGCCCAGGGGGGTCCTACGAGCAGTACTTC,CASSPGGSYEQYF
TRBJ1-4,TRBV9,.,once,TGTGCCAGCAGCGTAGAGGCAGGCGCGGGGGAAAAACTGTTTTTT,CASSVEAGAGEKLFF
TRBJ2-3,TRBV5-1,TRBD2,.,TGCGCCAGCAGCTCGGGCTACCCGACTAGCGGACGCACAGATACGCAGTATTTT,CASSSGYPTSGRTDTQYF
TRBJ1-2,TRBV4-1,.,.,TGCGCCAGCAGCCAGCACCCCGGTAGGCCTGGAGGAGTGTTGAGTGGCTACACCTTC,CASSQHPGRPGGVLSGYTF
TRBJ2-7,TRBV20-1,.,.,TGCAGTGCTAGACTAGCTTACGAGCAGTACTTC,CSARLAYEQYF
TRBJ1-2,TRBV28,TRBD1,.,TGTGCCAGTCGACAGGGGACGGGGAATGGCTACACCTTC,CASRQGTGNGYTF
TRBJ1-2,TRBV5-1,.,.,TGCGCCAGCACCCCGGGTAGGGAGAGCTATGGCTACACCTTC,CASTPGRESYGYTF
TRBJ1-5,TRBV5-6,.,once,TGTGCCAGCAGCTTTAAGTCAGGGAATCAGCCCCAGCATTTT,CASSFKSGNQPQHF
TRBJ2-4,TRBV7-2,TRBD1,.,TGTGCCAGCAGCCCAAGACAGGGGAAAAACATTCAGTACTTC,CASSPRQGKNIQYF
TRBJ2-7,TRBV28,TRBD2,.,TGTGCCAGCAGTTTAGCGGGAGTCCCCTCCTACGAGCAGTACTTC,CASSLAGVPSYEQYF
TRBJ2-2,TRBV5-1,TRBD1,.,TGCGCCAGCAGCTTGAGACTGGACAGGGCAACCGGGGAGCTGTTTTTT,CASSLRLDRATGELFF
TRBJ1-4,TRBV6-5,.,.,TGTGCCAGCAGTTATGGCAGGGGCCAAAAACTGTTTTTT,CASSYGRGQKLFF
TRBJ2-5,TRBV9,TRBD2,.,TGTGCCAGCAGCCCCCCGGGGGGGAGGTCTCGGGAGACCCAGTACTTC,CASSPPGGRSRETQYF
TRBJ2-3,TRBV11-1,.,few,TGTGCCAGCAGCCCGGACACCTACGGCACAGATACGCAGTATTTT,CASSPDTYGTDTQYF
TRBJ2-7,TRBV27,.,.,TGTGCCAGCAGTGCAACGGGCCGCCGGAGGCCCTACGAGCAGTACTTC,CASSATGRRRPYEQYF
TRBJ2-7,TRBV5-1,TRBD1,once,TGCGCCAGTTCCACCGGGACAGGGACCTACGAGCAGTACTTC,CASSTGTGTYEQYF
TRBJ2-7,TRBV15,TRBD1,few,TGTGCCACCAGCCAGACAGGGTTGGCCTACGAGCAGTACTTC,CATSQTGLAYEQYF
TRBJ2-2,TRBV5-1,.,.,TGCGCCAGCAGCTTGCTGACAGGGAACACCGGGGAGCTGTTTTTT,CASSLLTGNTGELFF
TRBJ1-1,TRBV6-5,.,.,TGTGCCAGCAGTTACTCGACGACGGGGAACACTGAAGCTTTCTTT,CASSYSTTGNTEAFF
TRBJ1-2,TRBV9,.,.,TGTGCCAGCAGCGTAGACTGGACAACCGTCTATGGCTACACCTTC,CASSVDWTTVYGYTF
TRBJ1-1,TRBV5-4,TRBD1,.,TGTGCCAGCAGCTTGAGACAGGGTGGGTTTCGGCGAGAAGCTTTCTTT,CASSLRQGGFRREAFF
TRBJ1-4,TRBV7-8,.,.,TGTGCCAGCAGCTTATTGGGCTCAACTAATGAAAAACTGTTTTTT,CASSLLGSTNEKLFF
TRBJ2-7,TRBV2,.,.,TGTGCCAGCACTTACAGGGTTTACGAGCAGTACTTC,CASTYRVYEQYF
TRBJ2-7,TRBV28,.,.,TGTGCCAGCACAGACTCAGCCTACGAGCAGTACTTC,CASTDSAYEQYF
TRBJ2-5,TRBV18,.,.,TGTGCCAGCTCCGATCCTGACAAAGAGACCCAGTACTTC,CASSDPDKETQYF
TRBJ2-7,TRBV11-2,.,.,TGTGCCAGCAGCTTTGACCTCCCCGGCGGCGAGCAGTACTTC,CASSFDLPGGEQYF
TRBJ2-7,TRBV7-9,.,.,TGTGCCAGCAGCCATCGGGGGTCCTACGAGCAGTACTTC,CASSHRGSYEQYF
TRBJ1-1,TRBV30,.,.,TGTGCCTGGAGTAGGGGCACTGAAGCTTTCTTT,CAWSRGTEAFF
TRBJ1-2,TRBV10-2,.,.,TGCGCCAGCAGCGCCCTGACAAGAAACTATGGCTACACCTTC,CASSALTRNYGYTF
TRBJ1-2,TRBV7-9,TRBD1,.,TGTGCCAGCAGCCTAGGGGACGGGACAGGGAATGGCTACACCTTC,CASSLGDGTGNGYTF
TRBJ2-3,TRBV4-2,TRBD2,.,TGTGCCAGCAGCCAAGATCGCCCAGCGGGAGGTTTAGGAGATACGCAGTATTTT,CASSQDRPAGGLGDTQYF
TRBJ2-5,TRBV5-1,TRBD2,once,TGCGCCAGCAGCAGAACGGGGGGGGAGCAAGAGACCCAGTACTTC,CASSRTGGEQETQYF
TRBJ2-1,TRBV6-6,.,.,TGTGCCAGCAGTTTAGTCAAGCGGGTCGCCGGGGAGCAGTTCTTC,CASSLVKRVAGEQFF
TRBJ1-2,TRBV5-8,TRBD1,.,TGTGCCAGCAGCGTGATACCGGGACAGGGCTATGGCTACACCTTC,CASSVIPGQGYGYTF
TRBJ1-5,TRBV28,.,.,TGTGCCAGCAGTTTATTATCGGGCAGCGGTCAGCCCCAGCATTTT,CASSLLSGSGQPQHF
TRBJ2-3,TRBV28,TRBD1,.,TGTGCCAGCAGCAGGAATTCCGGGACAGGGAGCACAGATACGCAGTATTTT,CASSRNSGTGSTDTQYF